This T cell receptor beta chain was observed in a study of blood T cell repertoires in COVID-19. About the study: Samples came from the United States, Italy and Spain, spanning acute and convalescent COVID-19. PBMCs, B-cell-depleted T cells, or T cells were the source of the cDNA or gDNA that made up the material.

Germline values: CDR1 MGHRA, CDR2 YSYEKL. This CDR3 is 12 amino acids long. V lost 4 bases to trimming and J lost 6 bases, with 9 bases between them. In the original processing: How many nucleated cells were present was estimated from reference gene primer amplification. The assay was immunoSEQ multiplex PCR, and TCRdb's table has in-frame clones only and misses some. V and J calls and clone size are those listed in that table; D and trimming were worked out from the DNA. The table shows under 130,000 clones, with roughly 87% occurring only once. Input material: peripheral blood. The chain links TRBV4-1 to TRBJ1-1; tentative D call: TRBD1 (5 bases). The source of this sequence is a woman aged 80 or over in a cohort sampled during active COVID-19. CDR3 nucleotides: TGCGCCAGCAGCCCTCGGGGGGCTGAAGCTTTCTTT. Amino acid sequence: CASSPRGAEAFF.